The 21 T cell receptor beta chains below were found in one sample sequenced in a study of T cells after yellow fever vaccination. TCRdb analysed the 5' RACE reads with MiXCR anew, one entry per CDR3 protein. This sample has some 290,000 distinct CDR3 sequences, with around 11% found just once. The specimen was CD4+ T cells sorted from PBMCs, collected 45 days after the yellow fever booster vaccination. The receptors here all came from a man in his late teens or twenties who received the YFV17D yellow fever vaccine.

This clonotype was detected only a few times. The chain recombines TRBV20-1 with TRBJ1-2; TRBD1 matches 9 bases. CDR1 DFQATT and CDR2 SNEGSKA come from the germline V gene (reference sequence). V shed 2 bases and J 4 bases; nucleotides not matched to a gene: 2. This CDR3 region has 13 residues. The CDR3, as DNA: TGCAGTGCTAGATCGGACAGGGGCTATGGCTACACCTTC. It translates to CSARSDRGYGYTF.

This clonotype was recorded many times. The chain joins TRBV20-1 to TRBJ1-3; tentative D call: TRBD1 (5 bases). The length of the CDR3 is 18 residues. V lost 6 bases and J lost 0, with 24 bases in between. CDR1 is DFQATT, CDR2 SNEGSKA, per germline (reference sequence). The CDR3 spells CSAGTVPRDVISGNTIYF. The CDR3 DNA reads TGCAGTGCGGGGACTGTTCCGAGGGATGTAATCTCTGGAAACACCATATATTTT.

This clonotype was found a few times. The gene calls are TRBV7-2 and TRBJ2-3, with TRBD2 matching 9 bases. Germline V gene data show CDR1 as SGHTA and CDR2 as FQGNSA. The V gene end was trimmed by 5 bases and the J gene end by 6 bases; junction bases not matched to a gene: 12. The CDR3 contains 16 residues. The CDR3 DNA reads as TGTGCCAGCAGCGCGACACTAGCGGGCTTGTCGGATACGCAGTATTTT. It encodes CASSATLAGLSDTQYF.

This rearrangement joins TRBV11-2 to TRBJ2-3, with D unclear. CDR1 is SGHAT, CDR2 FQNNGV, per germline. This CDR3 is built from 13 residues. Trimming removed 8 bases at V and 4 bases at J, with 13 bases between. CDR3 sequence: CASGWFGADTQYF. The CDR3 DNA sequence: TGTGCCAGCGGTTGGTTTGGGGCAGATACGCAGTATTTT. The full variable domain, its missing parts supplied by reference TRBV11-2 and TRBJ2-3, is EAGVAQSPRYKIIEKRQSVAFWCNPISGHATLYWYQQILGQGPKLLIQFQNNGVVDDSQLPKDRFSAERLKGVDSTLKIQPAKLEDSAVYLCASGWFGADTQYFGPGTRLTVL.

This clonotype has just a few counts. In nucleotides, the CDR3 is TGCGGGCTCGGGACACCGAACACCGGGGAGCTGTTTTTT. It codes for CGLGTPNTGELFF. The rearrangement uses TRBV20-1 and TRBJ2-2, with D possibly being TRBD1 (6 bases). CDR3 size: 13 residues. CDR1 is DFQATT and CDR2 is SNEGSKA in the germline V gene (reference sequence).

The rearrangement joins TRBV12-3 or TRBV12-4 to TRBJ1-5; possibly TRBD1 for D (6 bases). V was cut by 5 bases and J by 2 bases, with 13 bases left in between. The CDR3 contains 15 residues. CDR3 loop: CASSDRRSGNQPQHF. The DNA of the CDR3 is TGTGCCAGCAGTGACAGGAGGTCGGGCAATCAGCCCCAGCATTTT.

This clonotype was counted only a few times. The CDR3 sequence: CASSLTAANTGELFF. CDR3 nucleotide sequence: TGTGCCAGCAGCTTGACAGCGGCGAACACCGGGGAGCTGTTTTTT. The chain combines TRBV7-7 with TRBJ2-2; the D call may be TRBD1 or TRBD2 (5 bases each). Germline V lookup: CDR1 SSHAT, CDR2 FNYEAQ (reference sequence). The CDR3 is 15 residues long. Trimming cost V 3 bases and J 0 bases, with 8 bases left between them.

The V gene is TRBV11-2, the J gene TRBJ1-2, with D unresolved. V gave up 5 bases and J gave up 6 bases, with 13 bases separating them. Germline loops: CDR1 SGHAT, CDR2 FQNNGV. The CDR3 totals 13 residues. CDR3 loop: CASSPISVDGYTF. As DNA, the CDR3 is TGTGCCAGCAGCCCTATTTCGGTTGATGGCTACACCTTC.

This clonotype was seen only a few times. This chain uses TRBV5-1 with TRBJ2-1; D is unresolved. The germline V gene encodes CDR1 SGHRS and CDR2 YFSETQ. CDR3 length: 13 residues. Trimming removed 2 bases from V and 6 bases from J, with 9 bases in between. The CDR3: CASSFESRNEQFF. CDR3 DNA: TGCGCCAGCAGCTTTGAGTCGCGCAATGAGCAGTTCTTC. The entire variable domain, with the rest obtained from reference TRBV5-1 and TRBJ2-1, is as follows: KAGVTQTPRYLIKTRGQQVTLSCSPISGHRSVSWYQQTPGQGLQFLFEYFSETQRNKGNFPGRFSGRQFSNSRSEMNVSTLELGDSALYLCASSFESRNEQFFGPGTRLTVL.

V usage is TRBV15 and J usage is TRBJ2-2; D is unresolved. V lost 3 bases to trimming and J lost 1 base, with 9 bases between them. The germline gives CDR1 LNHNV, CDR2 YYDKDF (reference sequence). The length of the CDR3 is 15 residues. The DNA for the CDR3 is TGTGCCACCAGCAGTACGCTAAGGAACACCGGGGAGCTGTTTTTT. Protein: CATSSTLRNTGELFF. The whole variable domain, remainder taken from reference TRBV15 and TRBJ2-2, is DAMVIQNPRYQVTQFGKPVTLSCSQTLNHNVMYWYQQKSSQAPKLLFHYYDKDFNNEADTPDNFQSRRPNTSFCFLDIRSPGLGDTAMYLCATSSTLRNTGELFFGEGSRLTVL.

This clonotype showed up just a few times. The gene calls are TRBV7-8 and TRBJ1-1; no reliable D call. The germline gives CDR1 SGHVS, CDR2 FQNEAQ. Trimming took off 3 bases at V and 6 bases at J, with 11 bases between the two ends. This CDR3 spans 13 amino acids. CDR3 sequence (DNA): TGTGCCAGCAGCTTGACGGCCACTGCTGAAGCTTTCTTT. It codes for CASSLTATAEAFF.

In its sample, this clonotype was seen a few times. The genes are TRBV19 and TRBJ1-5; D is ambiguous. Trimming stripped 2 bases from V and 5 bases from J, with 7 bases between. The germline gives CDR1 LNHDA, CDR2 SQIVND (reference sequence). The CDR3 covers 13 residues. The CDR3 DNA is TGTGCCAGTAGTATATTGGGTGATCAGCCCCAGCATTTT. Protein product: CASSILGDQPQHF.

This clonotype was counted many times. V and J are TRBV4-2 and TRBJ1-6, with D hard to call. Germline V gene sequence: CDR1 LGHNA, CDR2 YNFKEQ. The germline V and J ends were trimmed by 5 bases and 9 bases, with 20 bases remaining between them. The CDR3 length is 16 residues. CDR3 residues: CASSTPSVGIGSPLHF. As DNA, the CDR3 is TGTGCCAGCAGCACCCCTTCCGTAGGGATAGGTTCACCCCTCCACTTT.

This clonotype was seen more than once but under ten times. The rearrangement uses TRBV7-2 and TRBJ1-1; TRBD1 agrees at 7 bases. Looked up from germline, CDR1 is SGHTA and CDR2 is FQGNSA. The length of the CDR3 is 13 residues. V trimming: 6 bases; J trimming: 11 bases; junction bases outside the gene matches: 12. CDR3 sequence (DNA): TGTGCCAGCAGGAGGGACAGACCCTACGGGGCTTTCTTT. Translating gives CASRRDRPYGAFF.

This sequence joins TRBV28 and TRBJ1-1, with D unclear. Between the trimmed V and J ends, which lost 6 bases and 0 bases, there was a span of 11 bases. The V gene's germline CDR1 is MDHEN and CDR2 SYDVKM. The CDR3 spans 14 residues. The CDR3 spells CASSSPVMNTEAFF. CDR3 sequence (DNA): TGTGCCAGCAGCTCCCCGGTCATGAACACTGAAGCTTTCTTT.

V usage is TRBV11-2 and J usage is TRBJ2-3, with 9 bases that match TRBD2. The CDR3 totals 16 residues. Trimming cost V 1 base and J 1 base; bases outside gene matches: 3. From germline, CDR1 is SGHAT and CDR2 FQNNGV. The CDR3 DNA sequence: TGTGCCAGCAGCTTAGGAGCTAGCGGGGGCACAGATACGCAGTATTTT. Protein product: CASSLGASGGTDTQYF.

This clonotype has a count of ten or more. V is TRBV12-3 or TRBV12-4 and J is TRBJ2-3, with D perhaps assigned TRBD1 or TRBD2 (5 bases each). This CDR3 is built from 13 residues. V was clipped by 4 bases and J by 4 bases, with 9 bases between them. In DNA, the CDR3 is TGTGCCAGCAGTTCGGGGCAGTCAGATACGCAGTATTTT. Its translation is CASSSGQSDTQYF.

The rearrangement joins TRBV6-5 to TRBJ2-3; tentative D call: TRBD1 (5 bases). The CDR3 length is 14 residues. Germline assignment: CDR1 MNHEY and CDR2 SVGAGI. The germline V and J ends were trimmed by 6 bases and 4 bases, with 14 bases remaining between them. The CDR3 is CASRRAGSADTQYF. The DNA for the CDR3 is TGTGCCAGCAGACGGGCAGGGTCCGCAGATACGCAGTATTTT.

CDR3 DNA: TGTGCCACCAGTGAGCGTCGCACGGCCGGCAACACCGGGGAGCTGTTTTTT. This sequence encodes CATSERRTAGNTGELFF. This chain joins TRBV24-1 and TRBJ2-2; D ambiguous. Germline V gene lookup returns CDR1 KGHDR and CDR2 SFDVKD. The V end lost 4 bases, the J end lost 2 bases, and 16 bases lay between the germline ends. The CDR3 is 17 amino acids.

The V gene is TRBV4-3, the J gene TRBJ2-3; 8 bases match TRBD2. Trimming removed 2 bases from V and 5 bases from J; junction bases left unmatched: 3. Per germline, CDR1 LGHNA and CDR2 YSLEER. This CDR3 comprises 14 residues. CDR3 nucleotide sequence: TGCGCCAGCAGCCAATTCGCGGGAGGAGATACGCAGTATTTT. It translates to CASSQFAGGDTQYF.

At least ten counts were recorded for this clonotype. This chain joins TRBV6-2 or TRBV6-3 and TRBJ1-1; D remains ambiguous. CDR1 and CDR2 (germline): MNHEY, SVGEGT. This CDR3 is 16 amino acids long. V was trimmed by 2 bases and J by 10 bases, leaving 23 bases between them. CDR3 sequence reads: CASSYALSEMALGAFF. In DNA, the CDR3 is TGTGCCAGCAGTTACGCCCTCTCCGAAATGGCTTTGGGAGCTTTCTTT.